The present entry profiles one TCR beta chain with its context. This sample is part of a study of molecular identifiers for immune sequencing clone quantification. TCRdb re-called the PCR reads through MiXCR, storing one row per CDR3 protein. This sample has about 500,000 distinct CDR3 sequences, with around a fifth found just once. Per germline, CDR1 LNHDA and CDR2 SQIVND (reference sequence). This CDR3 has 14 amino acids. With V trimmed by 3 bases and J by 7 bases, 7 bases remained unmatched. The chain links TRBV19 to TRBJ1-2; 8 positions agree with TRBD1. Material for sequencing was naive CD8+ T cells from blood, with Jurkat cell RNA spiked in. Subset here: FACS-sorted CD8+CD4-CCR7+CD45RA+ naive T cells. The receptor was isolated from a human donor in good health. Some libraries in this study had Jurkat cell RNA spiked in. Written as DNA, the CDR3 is TGTGCCAGTAGTATCAACTACAGGGGGACTGGCTACACCTTC. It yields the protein CASSINYRGTGYTF.